These T cell receptor beta chains were read from a single sample in a study of shared clonotypes between healthy human individuals. The repertoire was sequenced with immunoSEQ multiplex PCR; TCRdb's copy has only in-frame clones and lacks some. The sample yields more than 2,000,000 clones, 90% to 95% seen once. Sequenced: naive CD4+ T cells from PBMCs. These TCRs come from a man younger than 35 in good health. Some clones in this sample may be carry-over from other donors' samples. Both conserved end residues are part of each CDR3. A D gene is named only where the DNA matches it firmly. Rows may omit the clone size; those that give it use once, few, many or a size class.

d_call clone_size j_call v_call cdr3_aa cdr3_nt
. . TRBJ1-1 TRBV6-5 CASSRRGAEAFF TGTGCCAGCAGTCGACGGGGGGCTGAAGCTTTCTTT
. . TRBJ2-7 TRBV11-2 CASRNPGVLPYEQYF TGTGCCAGCAGGAACCCCGGGGTCTTACCGTACGAGCAGTACTTC
. once TRBJ2-7 TRBV28 CASTRGSYEQYF TGTGCCAGCACGCGTGGCTCCTACGAGCAGTACTTC
TRBD1 . TRBJ1-1 TRBV19 CASSPGTGGRDTEAFF TGTGCCAGTAGTCCAGGGACAGGGGGCAGGGACACTGAAGCTTTCTTT
. . TRBJ1-2 TRBV11-2 CASSLVAGSGYTF TGTGCCAGCAGCTTAGTGGCCGGGAGCGGCTACACCTTC
. . TRBJ2-1 TRBV7-9 CASSPLCEQFF TGTGCCAGCAGCCCATTGTGTGAGCAGTTCTTC
TRBD1 . TRBJ2-5 TRBV12-5 CASGLEIDRGGGETQYF TGTGCTAGTGGTTTGGAAATAGACAGGGGAGGTGGGGAGACCCAGTACTTC
. . TRBJ2-2 TRBV7-2 CASSHTAGSPPGELFF TGTGCCAGCAGCCACACAGCGGGTTCTCCCCCCGGGGAGCTGTTTTTT
TRBD1 . TRBJ1-2 TRBV10-3 CAISENRGYGYTF TGTGCCATCAGTGAGAACAGGGGCTATGGCTACACCTTC
. . TRBJ2-6 TRBV5-1 CASSPPGRISGANVLTF TGCGCCAGCAGCCCCCCGGGACGGATCTCTGGGGCCAACGTCCTGACTTTC
TRBD2 . TRBJ2-1 TRBV18 CASSQRGNEQFF TGTGCCAGCTCCCAGCGGGGGAATGAGCAGTTCTTC
TRBD2 . TRBJ2-7 TRBV7-2 CASSSTSGRDYEQYF TGTGCCAGCAGCTCGACTAGCGGGAGGGACTACGAGCAGTACTTC
. . TRBJ1-4 TRBV5-1 CASSPLGVVGISPLYRSNEKLFF TGCGCCAGCAGCCCACTGGGGGTGGTAGGGATATCCCCCCTGTACCGGAGTAATGAAAAACTGTTTTTT
. . TRBJ2-6 TRBV29-1 CSVEALQDSGANVLTF TGCAGCGTTGAAGCTCTCCAAGATTCTGGGGCCAACGTCCTGACTTTC
. . TRBJ2-5 TRBV28 CASSMGSQETQYF TGTGCCAGCAGCATGGGCTCACAAGAGACCCAGTACTTC
. . TRBJ1-2 TRBV28 CASSPSDGVADYGYTF TGTGCCAGCAGTCCCTCGGATGGGGTGGCGGACTATGGCTACACCTTC
. once TRBJ2-2 TRBV7-9 CASSPQVPRGTGELFF TGTGCCAGCAGCCCCCAGGTACCCCGAGGCACCGGGGAGCTGTTTTTT
TRBD2 . TRBJ2-1 TRBV18 CASSPASGRQQFF TGTGCCAGCTCACCCGCTAGCGGGAGACAGCAGTTCTTC
. . TRBJ2-7 TRBV11-2 CASSLGVGGNRYEQYF TGTGCCAGCAGCTTAGGCGTTGGGGGAAATCGCTACGAGCAGTACTTC
TRBD1 . TRBJ1-2 TRBV16 CASSQIRDSRVTGYTF TGTGCCAGCAGCCAAATTCGGGACAGTCGTGTGACTGGCTACACCTTC
TRBD1 . TRBJ1-3 TRBV30 CAWSQGVRGNTIYF TGTGCCTGGAGCCAGGGGGTTCGAGGAAACACCATATATTTT
TRBD2 . TRBJ2-7 TRBV4-3 CASSRTEREGYEQYF TGCGCCAGCAGCCGAACCGAGCGGGAGGGTTACGAGCAGTACTTC